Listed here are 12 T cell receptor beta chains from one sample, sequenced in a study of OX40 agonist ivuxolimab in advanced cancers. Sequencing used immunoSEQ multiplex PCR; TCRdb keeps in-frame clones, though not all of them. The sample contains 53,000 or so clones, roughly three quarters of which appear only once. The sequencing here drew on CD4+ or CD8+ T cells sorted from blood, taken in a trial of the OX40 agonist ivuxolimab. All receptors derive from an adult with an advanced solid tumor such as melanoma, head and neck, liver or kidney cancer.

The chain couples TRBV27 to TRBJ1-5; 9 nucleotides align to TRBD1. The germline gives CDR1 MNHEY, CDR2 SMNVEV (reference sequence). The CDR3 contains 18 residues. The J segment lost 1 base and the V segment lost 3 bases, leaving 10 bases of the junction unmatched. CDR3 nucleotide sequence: TGTGCCAGCAGTTTCTCAGGACAGGGGACTGGGAGCAATCAGCCCCAGCATTTT. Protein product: CASSFSGQGTGSNQPQHF.

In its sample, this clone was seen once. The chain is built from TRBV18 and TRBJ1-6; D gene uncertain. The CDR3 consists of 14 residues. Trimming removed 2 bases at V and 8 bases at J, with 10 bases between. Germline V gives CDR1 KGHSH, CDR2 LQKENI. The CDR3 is CASSPAPRDSPLHF. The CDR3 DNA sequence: TGTGCCAGCTCACCAGCCCCGAGGGATTCACCCCTCCACTTT.

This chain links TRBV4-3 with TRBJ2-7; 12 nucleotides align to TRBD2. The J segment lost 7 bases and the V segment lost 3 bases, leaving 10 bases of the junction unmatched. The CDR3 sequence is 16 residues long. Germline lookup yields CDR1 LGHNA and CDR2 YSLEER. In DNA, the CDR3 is TGCGCCAGCAGCCACGCCGGACTAGCGGGGATGGGAGAGCAGTACTTC. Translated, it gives CASSHAGLAGMGEQYF.

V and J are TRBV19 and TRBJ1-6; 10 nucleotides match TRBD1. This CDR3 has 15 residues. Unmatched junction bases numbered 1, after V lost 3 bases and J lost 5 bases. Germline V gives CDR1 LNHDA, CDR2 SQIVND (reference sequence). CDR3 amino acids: CASSMGQGNNSPLHF. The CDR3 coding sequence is TGTGCCAGTAGTATGGGACAGGGGAATAATTCACCCCTCCACTTT.

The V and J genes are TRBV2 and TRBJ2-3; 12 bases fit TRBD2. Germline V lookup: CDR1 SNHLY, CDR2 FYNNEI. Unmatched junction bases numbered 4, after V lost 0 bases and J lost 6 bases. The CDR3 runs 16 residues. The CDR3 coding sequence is TGTGCCAGCAGTGAAGCTCTAGCGGGGGGGCCGGATACGCAGTATTTT. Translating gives CASSEALAGGPDTQYF.

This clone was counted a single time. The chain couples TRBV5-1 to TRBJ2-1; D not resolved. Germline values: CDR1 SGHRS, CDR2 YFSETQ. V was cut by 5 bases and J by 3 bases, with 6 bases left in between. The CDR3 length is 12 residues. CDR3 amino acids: CASRTSYNEQFF. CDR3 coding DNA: TGCGCCAGCAGAACGAGCTACAATGAGCAGTTCTTC.

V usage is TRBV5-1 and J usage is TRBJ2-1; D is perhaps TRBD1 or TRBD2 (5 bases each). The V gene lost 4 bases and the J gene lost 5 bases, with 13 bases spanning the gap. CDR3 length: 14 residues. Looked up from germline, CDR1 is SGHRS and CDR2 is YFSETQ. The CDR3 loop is CASSPGPANNEQFF. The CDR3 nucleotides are TGCGCCAGCAGCCCGGGACCAGCAAACAATGAGCAGTTCTTC.

CDR3: CASSIVGRGGTGELFF. In DNA form, the CDR3 reads TGTGCCAGTAGTATAGTGGGCAGGGGGGGCACCGGGGAGCTGTTTTTT. The chain employs TRBV19 and TRBJ2-2; the D gene could be TRBD1 or TRBD2 (7 bases each). Germline-derived CDR1 and CDR2 are LNHDA and SQIVND (reference sequence). V gave up 1 base and J gave up 4 bases, with 13 bases separating them. The CDR3 length is 16 residues. Complete variable domain (other parts from reference TRBV19 and TRBJ2-2): DGGITQSPKYLFRKEGQNVTLSCEQNLNHDAMYWYRQDPGQGLRLIYYSQIVNDFQKGDIAEGYSVSREKKESFPLTVTSAQKNPTAFYLCASSIVGRGGTGELFFGEGSRLTVL.

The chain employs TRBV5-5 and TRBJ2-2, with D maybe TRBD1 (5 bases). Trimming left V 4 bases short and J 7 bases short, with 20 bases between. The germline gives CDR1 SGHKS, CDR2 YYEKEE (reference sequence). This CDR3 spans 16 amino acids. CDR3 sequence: CASSDRPLQGSGELFF. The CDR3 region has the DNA TGTGCCAGCAGCGATAGGCCCCTCCAGGGCAGCGGGGAGCTGTTTTTT.

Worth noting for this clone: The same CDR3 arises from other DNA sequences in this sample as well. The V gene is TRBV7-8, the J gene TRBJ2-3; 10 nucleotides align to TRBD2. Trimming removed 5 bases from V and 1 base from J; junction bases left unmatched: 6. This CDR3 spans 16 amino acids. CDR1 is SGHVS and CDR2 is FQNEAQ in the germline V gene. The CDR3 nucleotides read TGTGCCAGCAGCCGTGAACTAGCGGGACGCACAGATACGCAGTATTTT. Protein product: CASSRELAGRTDTQYF.

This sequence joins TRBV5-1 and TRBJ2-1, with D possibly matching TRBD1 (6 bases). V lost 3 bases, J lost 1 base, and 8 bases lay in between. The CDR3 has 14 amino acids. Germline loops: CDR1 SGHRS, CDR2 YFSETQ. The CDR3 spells CASSSDSSYNEQFF. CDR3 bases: TGCGCCAGCAGCTCGGACAGTTCCTACAATGAGCAGTTCTTC.

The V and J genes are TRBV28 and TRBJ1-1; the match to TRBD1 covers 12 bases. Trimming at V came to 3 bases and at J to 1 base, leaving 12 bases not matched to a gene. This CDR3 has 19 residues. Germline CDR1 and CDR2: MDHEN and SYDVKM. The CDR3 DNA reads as TGTGCCAGCAGTTTCCCCCTGACGGGACAGGGGGCGGGGAACACTGAAGCTTTCTTT. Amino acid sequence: CASSFPLTGQGAGNTEAFF.